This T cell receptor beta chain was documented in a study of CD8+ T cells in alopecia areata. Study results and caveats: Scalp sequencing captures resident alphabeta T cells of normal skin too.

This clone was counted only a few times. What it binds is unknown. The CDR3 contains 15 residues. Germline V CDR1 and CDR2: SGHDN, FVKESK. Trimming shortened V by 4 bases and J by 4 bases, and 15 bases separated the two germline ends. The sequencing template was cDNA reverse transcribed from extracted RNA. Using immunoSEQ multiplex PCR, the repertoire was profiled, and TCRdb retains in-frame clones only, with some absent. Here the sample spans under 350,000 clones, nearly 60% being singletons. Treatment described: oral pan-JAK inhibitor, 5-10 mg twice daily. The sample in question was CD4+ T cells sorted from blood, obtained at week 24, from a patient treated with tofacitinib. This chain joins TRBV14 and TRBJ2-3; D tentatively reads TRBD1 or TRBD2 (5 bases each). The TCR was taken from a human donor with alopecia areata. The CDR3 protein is CASSPGTRTPDTQYF. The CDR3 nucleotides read TGTGCCAGCAGCCCCGGGACCAGGACCCCAGATACGCAGTATTTT.